This passage covers 30 T cell receptor beta chains from one sample sequenced in a study of blood T cell repertoires in COVID-19. TCRdb's table, derived via immunoSEQ multiplex PCR, lists solely in-frame clones and lacks some. The sample has about 160,000 clones, roughly 84% seen once. Source material: peripheral blood. The receptors derive from a woman of 80 years or more with active or convalescent COVID-19.

This clone was counted between two and nine times. The chain employs TRBV5-8 and TRBJ1-4, with unresolved D. Trimming left V 2 bases short and J 0 bases short, with 17 bases between. Germline V gene lookup returns CDR1 SGHTS and CDR2 YDEGEE. The CDR3 consists of 18 residues. The CDR3 loop is CASSFPFSSPATNEKLFF. In nucleotides, the CDR3 is TGTGCCAGCAGCTTCCCTTTTTCCTCCCCTGCAACTAATGAAAAACTGTTTTTT.

In the case of this clone: Other nucleotide sequences in the sample specify the same CDR3. The rearrangement uses TRBV18 and TRBJ1-1, with 7 bases identical to TRBD1. The CDR3 has 14 residues. Germline V CDR1 and CDR2: KGHSH, LQKENI. V lost 3 bases, J lost 3 bases, and 4 bases stayed unmatched. CDR3 nucleotides: TGTGCCAGCTCACCCAGACAGGGTGACACTGAAGCTTTCTTT. This gives the protein CASSPRQGDTEAFF.

As concerns this clone: The junction departs from germline at one end; a sequencing error may be responsible. The gene calls are TRBV3-1 (or the pseudogene TRBV3-2) and TRBJ1-1; D gene uncertain. Germline V gene data show CDR1 as LGHDT and CDR2 as YNNKEL (reference sequence). The CDR3 runs to 12 residues. CDR3 DNA sequence: TGTGCCAGCAGCCAAGAGGGCAGCCCTGGGTCATTT. Translating it yields CASSQEGSPGSF.

The chain employs TRBV5-4 and TRBJ1-1; TRBD1 matches at 10 bases. This CDR3 has 14 residues. Germline V gene sequence: CDR1 SGHNT, CDR2 YYREEE (reference sequence). Trimming cost V 5 bases and J 5 bases; bases outside gene matches: 6. The chain's CDR3 is CASSSTGGGTEAFF. CDR3 DNA sequence: TGTGCCAGCAGTTCGACAGGGGGCGGAACTGAAGCTTTCTTT.

The chain uses TRBV9 and TRBJ2-3; D call uncertain. CDR1 is SGDLS, CDR2 YYNGEE, per germline. Trimming pared 4 bases from V and 6 bases from J, leaving 9 bases between. This CDR3 spans 12 amino acids. CDR3 in DNA: TGTGCCAGCAGCCCACCGGTGGATACGCAGTATTTT. This translates into CASSPPVDTQYF. The variable domain in full, completed from reference TRBV9 and TRBJ2-3, reads DSGVTQTPKHLITATGQRVTLRCSPRSGDLSVYWYQQSLDQGLQFLIQYYNGEERAKGNILERFSAQQFPDLHSELNLSSLELGDSALYFCASSPPVDTQYFGPGTRLTVL.

This clone was recorded only once. This rearrangement joins TRBV19 to TRBJ2-1, with 8 bases lining up with TRBD1. CDR1 is LNHDA, CDR2 SQIVND, per germline (reference sequence). The CDR3 has 11 amino acids. The junction had 2 bases not matched to a gene; V was cut back by 7 bases and J by 9 bases. In nucleotides, the CDR3 is TGTGCCAGTATACAGGGGGGTGAGCAGTTCTTC. This translates into CASIQGGEQFF.

V is TRBV5-1 and J is TRBJ2-5; 10 bases are a match to TRBD2. V shed 2 bases, J shed 5 bases, and the junction held 12 bases outside the gene matches. The CDR3 is 17 amino acids. Germline assignment: CDR1 SGHRS and CDR2 YFSETQ. DNA for the CDR3: TGCGCCAGCAGCTTCTCTAGCGGGAGCCCCGGGTGGGAGACCCAGTACTTC. Protein sequence: CASSFSSGSPGWETQYF.

This chain joins TRBV28 and TRBJ2-3, with TRBD2 identical over 7 bases. V was clipped by 5 bases and J by 1 base; unmatched bases: 12. The V gene's germline CDR1 is MDHEN and CDR2 SYDVKM. The CDR3 covers 17 residues. CDR3 DNA sequence: TGTGCCAGCAGTCCCCTATCGTTTACTAGCGGCACAGATACGCAGTATTTT. Its translation: CASSPLSFTSGTDTQYF.

The V and J genes are TRBV4-1 and TRBJ1-2; TRBD1 matches 8 bases. CDR1 is MGHRA and CDR2 is YSYEKL in the germline V gene. The CDR3 length is 15 residues. V trimming: 4 bases; J trimming: 4 bases; junction bases outside the gene matches: 8. The CDR3 DNA reads TGCGCCAGCAGCCCCCGTTCAGGGGGCGGCTATGGCTACACCTTC. Translating gives CASSPRSGGGYGYTF.

This sequence joins TRBV3-1 (or the pseudogene TRBV3-2) and TRBJ1-1, with 7 bases aligning to TRBD1. The CDR3 is made up of 14 amino acids. The J segment lost 0 bases and the V segment lost 5 bases, leaving 3 bases of the junction unmatched. Germline assignment: CDR1 LGHDT and CDR2 YNNKEL (reference sequence). The CDR3 sequence: CASSEQGLNTEAFF. CDR3 in DNA: TGTGCCAGCAGCGAACAGGGGCTGAACACTGAAGCTTTCTTT.

The V and J genes are TRBV5-1 and TRBJ2-1; D is perhaps TRBD2 (5 bases). The germline V gene has CDR1 SGHRS and CDR2 YFSETQ. This CDR3 has 17 residues. V was shortened by 4 bases and J by 11 bases, with 28 bases between the two germline ends. DNA for the CDR3: TGCGCCAGCAGCCTCCTGAGACAACGGGATCCCGCAGATCAGCAGTTCTTC. This sequence encodes CASSLLRQRDPADQQFF.

The chain has TRBV12-3 or TRBV12-4 and TRBJ2-1; a weak D match, TRBD2 (6 bases). The CDR3 spans 13 residues. The ends were cut back, 3 bases at V and 8 bases at J, with 11 bases in the middle. In nucleotides, the CDR3 is TGTGCCAGCAGTTTTGCTAGCGCCTATGAGCAGTTCTTC. This translates into CASSFASAYEQFF.

The J gene is TRBJ1-1, the V gene TRBV11-1; the match to TRBD1 covers 7 bases. The CDR3 has 15 amino acids. The V segment lost 6 bases and the J segment 4 bases; nucleotides outside the gene matches: 11. From germline, CDR1 is SGHAT and CDR2 FQDESV (reference sequence). The CDR3 reads CASRHLRGRGTEAFF. The CDR3 DNA follows: TGTGCCAGCAGGCATCTTAGGGGGCGAGGCACTGAAGCTTTCTTT.

The V gene is TRBV9, the J gene TRBJ1-2, with D possibly matching TRBD1 (5 bases). The CDR3 has 14 residues. V was trimmed by 3 bases and J by 3 bases, leaving 12 bases between them. Germline values: CDR1 SGDLS, CDR2 YYNGEE. This chain's CDR3 is CASSAEDSYYGYTF. In DNA form, the CDR3 reads TGTGCCAGCAGCGCAGAAGACAGTTACTATGGCTACACCTTC.

V gene TRBV5-1 combines with J gene TRBJ1-1; 10 nucleotides agree with TRBD1. The V and J ends lost 3 bases and 4 bases, in that order; junction bases with no gene match: 3. The CDR3 spans 14 residues. Looked up from germline, CDR1 is SGHRS and CDR2 is YFSETQ. The CDR3 reads CASSWDRGGTEAFF. The CDR3 region has the DNA TGCGCCAGCAGCTGGGACAGGGGAGGCACTGAAGCTTTCTTT. The full variable domain, completed using reference TRBV5-1 and TRBJ1-1, is KAGVTQTPRYLIKTRGQQVTLSCSPISGHRSVSWYQQTPGQGLQFLFEYFSETQRNKGNFPGRFSGRQFSNSRSEMNVSTLELGDSALYLCASSWDRGGTEAFFGQGTRLTVV.

V is TRBV2 and J is TRBJ2-7, with a possible D match to TRBD1 (6 bases). V shed 6 bases and J shed 2 bases, with 11 bases lying between them. Germline CDR1 is SNHLY and CDR2 is FYNNEI. The CDR3 has 13 amino acids. The CDR3 sequence is CASSRGQTYEQYF. In DNA form, the CDR3 reads TGTGCCAGCAGCCGCGGACAGACCTACGAGCAGTACTTC.

This clone has just one count. The chain recombines TRBV19 with TRBJ2-2; D remains ambiguous. CDR1 is LNHDA, CDR2 SQIVND, per germline (reference sequence). V lost 5 bases, J lost 7 bases, and 11 bases lay in between. CDR3 length equals 13 residues. The CDR3 DNA follows: TGTGCCAGTAGTCCCGGCGCGGTCGGGGAGCTGTTTTTT. This translates into CASSPGAVGELFF.

The chain combines TRBV28 with TRBJ2-7, with D maybe TRBD1 (6 bases). The germline V gene encodes CDR1 MDHEN and CDR2 SYDVKM. V was shortened by 6 bases and J by 2 bases, with 14 bases between the two germline ends. This CDR3 is 14 amino acids long. Written as DNA, the CDR3 is TGTGCCAGCAGCGCCGGGACATATACCTACGAGCAGTACTTC. Amino acids: CASSAGTYTYEQYF.

The chain has TRBV2 and TRBJ1-5; 12 nucleotides line up with TRBD1. Germline V gene sequence: CDR1 SNHLY, CDR2 FYNNEI. This CDR3 is built from 19 residues. The V and J ends lost 6 bases and 2 bases, in that order; junction bases with no gene match: 14. This CDR3 reads CASRVGGQGAMDGNQPQHF. The CDR3 nucleotides are TGTGCCAGCAGGGTGGGGGGACAGGGGGCGATGGATGGCAATCAGCCCCAGCATTTT.

The genes are TRBV4-1 and TRBJ2-3; 8 nucleotides align to TRBD2. Unmatched junction bases numbered 9, after V lost 0 bases and J lost 4 bases. Per the germline V gene, CDR1 is MGHRA and CDR2 is YSYEKL. The CDR3 is made up of 17 amino acids. The CDR3 here is CASSQEGAGVKADTQYF. The CDR3 DNA sequence: TGCGCCAGCAGCCAAGAAGGAGCGGGAGTAAAGGCAGATACGCAGTATTTT.

V and J are TRBV2 and TRBJ2-5; no clear D. V dropped 4 bases and J dropped 0 bases, with 12 bases sitting between them. Per germline, CDR1 SNHLY and CDR2 FYNNEI. CDR3 length equals 15 residues. The chain's CDR3 is CASSAITGNQETQYF. For the CDR3, the DNA is TGTGCCAGCAGTGCAATAACGGGTAACCAAGAGACCCAGTACTTC.

The chain uses TRBV28 and TRBJ1-3; D remains ambiguous. Germline CDR1 is MDHEN and CDR2 is SYDVKM. V lost 6 bases and J 0 bases, leaving 12 bases between the germline ends. The CDR3 is made up of 15 amino acids. The CDR3: CASSPPVGSGNTIYF. The CDR3 DNA follows: TGTGCCAGCAGCCCCCCCGTCGGCTCTGGAAACACCATATATTTT.

There are a few counts of this clone. V and J are TRBV5-4 and TRBJ1-6; 11 bases are shared with TRBD1. The V segment lost 1 base and the J segment 12 bases; nucleotides outside the gene matches: 9. CDR3 size: 16 residues. Per the germline V gene, CDR1 is SGHNT and CDR2 is YYREEE (reference sequence). The CDR3 loop reads CASSLQSGTGGLPLHF. The DNA for the CDR3 is TGTGCCAGCAGCTTGCAGTCCGGGACAGGGGGATTACCCCTCCACTTT.

The V call is TRBV6-5, the J call TRBJ1-1; D is uncertain. CDR1 is MNHEY, CDR2 SVGAGI, per germline. The CDR3 covers 14 residues. Trimming left V 2 bases short and J 4 bases short, with 11 bases between. The CDR3 spells CASSYQSMPTEAFF. CDR3 DNA sequence: TGTGCCAGCAGTTACCAGTCGATGCCCACTGAAGCTTTCTTT.

This clone was counted a few times. This rearrangement joins TRBV5-1 to TRBJ1-1; D uncertain. This CDR3 is 14 amino acids long. The germline V gene encodes CDR1 SGHRS and CDR2 YFSETQ. Trimming stripped 0 bases from V and 2 bases from J, with 8 bases between. CDR3 loop: CASSLEVQNTEAFF. The CDR3 coding sequence is TGCGCCAGCAGCTTGGAAGTACAAAACACTGAAGCTTTCTTT.

V usage is TRBV6-5 and J usage is TRBJ1-1; D is unresolved. Germline V gives CDR1 MNHEY, CDR2 SVGAGI. The CDR3 consists of 16 residues. V gave up 0 bases and J gave up 4 bases, with 15 bases separating them. The CDR3 bases are TGTGCCAGCAGTTACTCTAATGTTCGGAGAAGCACTGAAGCTTTCTTT. Translated, it gives CASSYSNVRRSTEAFF.

The chain combines TRBV28 with TRBJ2-7; TRBD1 matches 9 bases. The CDR3 spans 14 residues. Germline V CDR1 and CDR2: MDHEN, SYDVKM. V trimming: 7 bases; J trimming: 6 bases; junction bases outside the gene matches: 10. CDR3 sequence (DNA): TGTGCCAGCAATCCACAGGGGGCGTGGGGCGAGCAGTACTTC. It specifies CASNPQGAWGEQYF.

V usage is TRBV6-5 and J usage is TRBJ1-2, with D possibly being TRBD1 (5 bases). The CDR3 covers 12 residues. The germline CDR1 and CDR2 sequences are MNHEY and SVGAGI. The V gene lost 2 bases and the J gene lost 14 bases, with 15 bases spanning the gap. As DNA, the CDR3 is TGTGCCAGCAGTTACACAGGTCTCCACCCTACCTTC. It encodes CASSYTGLHPTF.

This chain links TRBV2 with TRBJ1-2; D ambiguous. The CDR3 sequence is 11 residues long. V gave up 5 bases and J gave up 3 bases, with 4 bases separating them. The germline V gene has CDR1 SNHLY and CDR2 FYNNEI. The CDR3 sequence is CASSYYYGYTF. Here the CDR3 DNA reads TGTGCCAGCAGTTACTACTATGGCTACACCTTC.

In this sample, this clone turned up once. V is TRBV5-1 and J is TRBJ2-4, with D perhaps matching TRBD2 (5 bases). Germline CDR1 reads SGHRS; CDR2 reads YFSETQ. This CDR3 contains 14 residues. Trimming took off 4 bases at V and 8 bases at J, with 16 bases between the two ends. The DNA for the CDR3 is TGCGCCAGCAGCACCTCAGGCCCCGGGGACATTCAGTACTTC. Translated: CASSTSGPGDIQYF. Variable domain in full (rest from reference TRBV5-1 and TRBJ2-4): KAGVTQTPRYLIKTRGQQVTLSCSPISGHRSVSWYQQTPGQGLQFLFEYFSETQRNKGNFPGRFSGRQFSNSRSEMNVSTLELGDSALYLCASSTSGPGDIQYFGAGTRLSVL.